One and the same sample provided the 20 T cell receptor beta chains below, sequenced in a study of identical twins. From the 5' RACE reads, TCRdb called clonotypes with MiXCR, one entry per CDR3 protein. This sample has about 240,000 distinct CDR3 sequences, with 10% to 13% found just once. The sample taken for sequencing was memory T cells sorted from blood. The source of these receptors is a man aged 50 to 59 in good health.

The table lists this clonotype with many counts. V is TRBV6-5 and J is TRBJ1-5; D remains unclear. The germline V gene has CDR1 MNHEY and CDR2 SVGAGI. V lost 4 bases and J lost 5, with 9 bases in between. The CDR3 covers 13 residues. CDR3 protein: CASSLNQYQPQHF. CDR3 coding DNA: TGTGCCAGCAGTTTGAACCAATATCAGCCCCAGCATTTT.

This clonotype showed up many times. The genes are TRBV12-3 or TRBV12-4 and TRBJ2-2; D remains unclear. This CDR3 is 16 amino acids long. V was shortened by 2 bases and J by 0 bases, with 10 bases between the two germline ends. The DNA of the CDR3 is TGTGCCAGCAGTTTATCCCGGATTGCGAACACCGGGGAGCTGTTTTTT. Protein: CASSLSRIANTGELFF.

In this sample, this clonotype turned up many times. The chain has TRBV10-3 and TRBJ2-1; tentatively, D is TRBD1 (6 bases). CDR1 ENHRY and CDR2 SYGVKD come from the germline V gene. V lost 7 bases to trimming and J lost 1 base, with 11 bases between them. This CDR3 spans 14 amino acids. DNA for the CDR3: TGTGCCATCAAGGGGCAGGGGTCCTACAATGAGCAGTTCTTC. This translates into CAIKGQGSYNEQFF.

This clonotype was counted at least ten times. The chain has TRBV20-1 and TRBJ2-3; 9 bases fit TRBD1. Germline CDR1 is DFQATT and CDR2 is SNEGSKA (reference sequence). V trimming: 0 bases; J trimming: 4 bases; junction bases outside the gene matches: 5. This CDR3 has 15 residues. CDR3 residues: CSARDPGQGSDTQYF. In DNA form, the CDR3 reads TGCAGTGCTAGAGACCCGGGACAGGGTTCAGATACGCAGTATTTT.

Many counts were recorded for this clonotype. The rearrangement joins TRBV7-2 to TRBJ1-6; D is unclear. The CDR3 extends over 15 amino acids. CDR1 SGHTA and CDR2 FQGNSA come from the germline V gene. V was clipped by 2 bases and J by 14 bases, with 19 bases between them. CDR3: CASSLRGTTIWALHF. CDR3 coding DNA: TGTGCCAGCAGCTTACGTGGCACCACAATTTGGGCCCTCCACTTT.

This clonotype was seen a handful of times. The V and J genes are TRBV7-6 and TRBJ2-5; the D is unclear. The V end lost 5 bases, the J end lost 7 bases, and 14 bases lay between the germline ends. Germline CDR1 reads SGHVS; CDR2 reads FNYEAQ. This CDR3 is built from 13 residues. CDR3 in DNA: TGTGCCAGCAGCCGGATGGATGCGATGACCCAGTACTTC. Its translation: CASSRMDAMTQYF.

This clonotype showed up many times. V gene TRBV7-2 combines with J gene TRBJ1-5; 10 nucleotides align to TRBD1. The ends lost 5 bases at V and 6 bases at J; junction bases unmatched: 4. The CDR3 consists of 14 residues. Germline V gives CDR1 SGHTA, CDR2 FQGNSA. The CDR3 DNA is TGTGCCAGCAGCCCGACAGGGGGCGGTCAGCCCCAGCATTTT. It is translated as CASSPTGGGQPQHF.

DNA for the CDR3: TGCGCCAGCAGCCAAGGACTAGCGGGTTACGGGCAGTTCTTC. It specifies CASSQGLAGYGQFF. The chain links TRBV5-1 to TRBJ2-1; 11 bases agree with TRBD2. Germline lookup yields CDR1 SGHRS and CDR2 YFSETQ. This CDR3 comprises 14 residues. Losses at the gene ends were 4 bases for V and 12 bases for J; bases not matched to a gene: 9.

This clonotype was seen ten or more times. The rearrangement links TRBV7-9 to TRBJ1-2; 7 positions match TRBD1. Germline V CDR1 and CDR2: SEHNR, FQNEAQ (reference sequence). J was trimmed by 4 bases and V by 7 bases; bases with no gene match: 18. CDR3 length equals 17 residues. The DNA of the CDR3 is TGTGCCAGCAACTCCCAGGGGGGTGCGGCGATATCCTATGGCTACACCTTC. This encodes CASNSQGGAAISYGYTF.

This sequence joins TRBV10-3 and TRBJ1-2; possibly TRBD1 for D (5 bases). CDR3 length: 15 amino acids. The V end was cut by 6 bases, the J end by 3 bases, with 17 bases between. Germline lookup yields CDR1 ENHRY and CDR2 SYGVKD. The CDR3 sequence is CAISSRGRGDYGYTF. The CDR3 coding sequence is TGTGCCATCAGCTCCCGGGGGAGGGGTGACTATGGCTACACCTTC.

There are many counts of this clonotype. The chain couples TRBV29-1 to TRBJ2-3; D unclear. Germline CDR1 SQVTM, CDR2 ANQGSEA. The CDR3 length is 13 residues. Trimming removed 2 bases at V and 4 bases at J, with 10 bases between. CDR3 amino acids: CSVELGKPDTQYF. In DNA, the CDR3 is TGCAGCGTTGAACTGGGGAAGCCAGATACGCAGTATTTT.

The chain links TRBV15 to TRBJ2-5; 10 bases line up with TRBD2. Germline assignment: CDR1 LNHNV and CDR2 YYDKDF (reference sequence). CDR3 length: 16 residues. V gave up 1 base and J gave up 1 base; unmatched junction bases: 3. The CDR3 protein is CATSRGGLAAQETQYF. CDR3 sequence (DNA): TGTGCCACCAGCAGAGGCGGACTAGCGGCCCAAGAGACCCAGTACTTC.

This clonotype was observed a few times. V gene TRBV12-3 or TRBV12-4 combines with J gene TRBJ2-2, with no clear D. V was pared by 3 bases and J by 6 bases, with 8 bases between. This CDR3 contains 13 residues. Written as DNA, the CDR3 is TGTGCCAGCAGTTTGACTGGCCCCGGGGAGCTGTTTTTT. It translates to CASSLTGPGELFF.

In its sample, this clonotype was seen many times. V and J are TRBV12-3 or TRBV12-4 and TRBJ2-3; no clear D. Trimming pared 0 bases from V and 5 bases from J, leaving 9 bases between. The CDR3 runs to 14 residues. CDR3 DNA: TGTGCCAGCAGTTTAGCGCCGGCGCGAGATACGCAGTATTTT. This sequence encodes CASSLAPARDTQYF.

The chain couples TRBV10-3 to TRBJ2-1; 14 bases fit TRBD2. Trimming took 5 bases from V and 2 from J; bases not matched to a gene: 8. Germline CDR1 and CDR2: ENHRY and SYGVKD. The CDR3 totals 18 residues. This CDR3 is CAISPGTSGGKTYNEQFF. In nucleotides, the CDR3 is TGTGCCATCAGTCCCGGGACTAGCGGGGGAAAGACCTACAATGAGCAGTTCTTC.

V gene TRBV11-2 combines with J gene TRBJ2-5; the match to TRBD2 covers 12 bases. Looked up from germline, CDR1 is SGHAT and CDR2 is FQNNGV. The junction had 5 bases not matched to a gene; V was cut back by 5 bases and J by 4 bases. The CDR3 extends over 15 amino acids. The CDR3 loop reads CASSLAGGRGETQYF. The CDR3 DNA reads TGTGCCAGCAGCCTAGCGGGAGGGAGAGGAGAGACCCAGTACTTC.

This clonotype occurred many times. The CDR3 here is CASSWSALNTEAFF. In nucleotides, the CDR3 is TGTGCCAGCAGCTGGTCAGCTCTGAACACTGAAGCTTTCTTT. The chain recombines TRBV5-5 with TRBJ1-1; D is ambiguous. Trimming shortened V by 3 bases and J by 0 bases, and 9 bases separated the two germline ends. The germline V gene encodes CDR1 SGHKS and CDR2 YYEKEE (reference sequence). CDR3 size: 14 residues.

This clonotype showed up many times. This chain links TRBV7-2 with TRBJ1-2; no firm D call. In germline, CDR1 is SGHTA, CDR2 FQGNSA. The CDR3 is made up of 16 amino acids. With 1 base removed from V and 5 bases from J, the gap between germline ends came to 17 bases. The CDR3 loop reads CASSLDDGWMGYGYTF. Here the CDR3 DNA reads TGTGCCAGCAGCTTAGACGACGGGTGGATGGGTTATGGCTACACCTTC.

The chain has TRBV5-4 and TRBJ2-1; no firm D call. CDR1 and CDR2 (germline): SGHNT, YYREEE (reference sequence). Between the trimmed V and J ends, which lost 4 bases and 7 bases, there was a span of 9 bases. This CDR3 has 12 residues. The CDR3 region is CASSPSTNEQFF. CDR3 in DNA: TGTGCCAGCAGCCCTTCAACAAATGAGCAGTTCTTC. The complete variable domain, with remaining parts taken from reference TRBV5-4 and TRBJ2-1, reads ETGVTQSPTHLIKTRGQQVTLRCSSQSGHNTVSWYQQALGQGPQFIFQYYREEENGRGNFPPRFSGLQFPNYSSELNVNALELDDSALYLCASSPSTNEQFFGPGTRLTVL.

This clonotype showed up many times. The genes are TRBV25-1 and TRBJ1-2, with no clear D. The CDR3 consists of 16 residues. CDR1 is MGHDK, CDR2 SYGVNS, per germline. With 2 bases removed from V and 0 bases from J, the gap between germline ends came to 13 bases. Here the CDR3 reads CASSENLAGANYGYTF. The CDR3 DNA follows: TGTGCCAGCAGTGAAAATCTTGCAGGAGCTAACTATGGCTACACCTTC.